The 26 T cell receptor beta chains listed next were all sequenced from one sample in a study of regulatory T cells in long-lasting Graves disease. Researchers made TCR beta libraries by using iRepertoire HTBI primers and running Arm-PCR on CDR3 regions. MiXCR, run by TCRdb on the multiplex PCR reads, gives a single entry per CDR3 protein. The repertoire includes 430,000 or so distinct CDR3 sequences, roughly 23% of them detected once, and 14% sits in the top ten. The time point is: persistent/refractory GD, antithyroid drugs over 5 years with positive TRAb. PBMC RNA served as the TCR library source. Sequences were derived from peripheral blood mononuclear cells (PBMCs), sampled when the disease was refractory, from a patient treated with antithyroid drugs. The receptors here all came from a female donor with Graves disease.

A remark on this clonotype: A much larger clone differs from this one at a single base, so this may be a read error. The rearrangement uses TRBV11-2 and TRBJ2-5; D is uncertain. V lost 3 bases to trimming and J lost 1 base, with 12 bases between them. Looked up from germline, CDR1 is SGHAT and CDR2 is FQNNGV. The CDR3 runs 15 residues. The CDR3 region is CASSLLNSTQETQYF. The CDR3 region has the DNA TGTGCCAGCAGCTTGTTGAACAGTACCCAAGAGACCCAGTACTTC.

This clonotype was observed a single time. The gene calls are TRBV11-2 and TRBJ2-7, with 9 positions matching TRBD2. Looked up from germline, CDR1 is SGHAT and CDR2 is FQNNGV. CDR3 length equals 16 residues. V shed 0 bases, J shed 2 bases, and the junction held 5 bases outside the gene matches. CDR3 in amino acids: CASSLEAGGGTYEQYF. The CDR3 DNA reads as TGTGCCAGCAGCTTAGAAGCGGGAGGAGGAACCTACGAGCAGTACTTC.

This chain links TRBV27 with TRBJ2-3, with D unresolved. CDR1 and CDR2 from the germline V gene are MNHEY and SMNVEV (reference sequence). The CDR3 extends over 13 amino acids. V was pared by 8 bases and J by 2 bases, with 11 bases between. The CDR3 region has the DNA TGTGCCAGCCAGAGTTTCCCCACAGATACGCAGTATTTT. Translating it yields CASQSFPTDTQYF.

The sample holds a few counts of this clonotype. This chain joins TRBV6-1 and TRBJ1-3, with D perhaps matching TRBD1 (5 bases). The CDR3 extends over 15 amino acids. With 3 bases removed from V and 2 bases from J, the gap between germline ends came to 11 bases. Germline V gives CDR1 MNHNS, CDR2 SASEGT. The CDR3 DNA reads TGTGCCAGCAGTGACGGGGGTTCGGCTGGAAACACCATATATTTT. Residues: CASSDGGSAGNTIYF.

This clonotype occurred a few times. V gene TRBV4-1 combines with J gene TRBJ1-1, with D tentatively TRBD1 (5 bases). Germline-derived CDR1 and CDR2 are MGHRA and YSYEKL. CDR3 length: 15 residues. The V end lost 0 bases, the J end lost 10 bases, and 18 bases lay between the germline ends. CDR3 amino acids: CASSQEGRSISVAFF. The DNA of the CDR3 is TGCGCCAGCAGCCAAGAGGGACGGTCGATTTCTGTAGCTTTCTTT.

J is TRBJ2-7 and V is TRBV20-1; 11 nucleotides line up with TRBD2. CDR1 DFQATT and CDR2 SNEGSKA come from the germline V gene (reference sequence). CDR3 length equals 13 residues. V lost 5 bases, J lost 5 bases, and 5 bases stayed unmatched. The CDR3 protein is CSAQLAGEHEQYF. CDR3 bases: TGCAGTGCTCAACTAGCGGGAGAACACGAGCAGTACTTC.

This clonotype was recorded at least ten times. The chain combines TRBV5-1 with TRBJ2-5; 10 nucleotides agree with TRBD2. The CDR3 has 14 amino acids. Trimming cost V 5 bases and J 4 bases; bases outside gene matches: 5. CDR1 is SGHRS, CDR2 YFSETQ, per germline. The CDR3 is CASSSAGGAETQYF. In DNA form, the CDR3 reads TGCGCCAGCAGTTCAGCGGGAGGGGCAGAGACCCAGTACTTC.

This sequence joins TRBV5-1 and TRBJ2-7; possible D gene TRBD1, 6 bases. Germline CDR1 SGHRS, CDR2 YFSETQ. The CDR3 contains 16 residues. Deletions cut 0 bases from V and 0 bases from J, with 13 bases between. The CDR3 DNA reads TGCGCCAGCAGCTTGGATGGGGACACTATCTCCTACGAGCAGTACTTC. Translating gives CASSLDGDTISYEQYF.

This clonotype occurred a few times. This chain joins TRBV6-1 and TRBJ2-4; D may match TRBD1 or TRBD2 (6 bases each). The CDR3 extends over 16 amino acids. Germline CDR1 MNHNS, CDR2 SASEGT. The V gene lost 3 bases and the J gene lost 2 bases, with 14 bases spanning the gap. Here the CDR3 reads CASSETGALPKNIQYF. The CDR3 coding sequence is TGTGCCAGCAGTGAGACGGGGGCACTACCCAAAAACATTCAGTACTTC.

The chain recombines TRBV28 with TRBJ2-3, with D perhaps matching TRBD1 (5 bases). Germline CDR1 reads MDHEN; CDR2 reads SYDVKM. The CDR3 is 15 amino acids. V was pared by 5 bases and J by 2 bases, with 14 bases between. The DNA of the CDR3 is TGTGCCAGCAGTACTGTCCAGGGAAACACAGATACGCAGTATTTT. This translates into CASSTVQGNTDTQYF.

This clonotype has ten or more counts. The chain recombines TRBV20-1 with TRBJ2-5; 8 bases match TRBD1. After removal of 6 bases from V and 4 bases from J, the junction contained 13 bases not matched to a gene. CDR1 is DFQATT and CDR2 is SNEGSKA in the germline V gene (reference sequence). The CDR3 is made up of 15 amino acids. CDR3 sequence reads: CSAPPRTGNAETQYF. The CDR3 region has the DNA TGCAGTGCCCCCCCCAGGACAGGGAATGCAGAGACCCAGTACTTC.

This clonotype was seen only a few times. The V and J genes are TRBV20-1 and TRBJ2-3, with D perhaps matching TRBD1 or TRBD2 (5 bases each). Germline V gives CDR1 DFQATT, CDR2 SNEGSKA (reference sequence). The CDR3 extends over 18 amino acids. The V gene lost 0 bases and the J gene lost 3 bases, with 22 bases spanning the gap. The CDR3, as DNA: TGCAGTGCTAGAGATCTGGCCCGGGACCTTTCGGGGACAGATACGCAGTATTTT. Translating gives CSARDLARDLSGTDTQYF.

CDR3 loop: CASSDYSDPSTYEQYF. Here the CDR3 DNA reads TGTGCCAGCAGTGACTACAGTGATCCTTCGACCTACGAGCAGTACTTC. This chain joins TRBV6-1 and TRBJ2-7; D is ambiguous. Germline CDR1 MNHNS, CDR2 SASEGT. This CDR3 region has 16 residues. Between the trimmed V and J ends, which lost 3 bases and 2 bases, there was a span of 17 bases.

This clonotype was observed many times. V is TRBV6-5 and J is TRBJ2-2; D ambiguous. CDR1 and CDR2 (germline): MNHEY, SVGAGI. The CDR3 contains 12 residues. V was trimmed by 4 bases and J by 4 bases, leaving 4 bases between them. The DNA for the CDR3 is TGTGCCAGCAGTTCGCTCACCGGGGAGCTGTTTTTT. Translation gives CASSSLTGELFF.

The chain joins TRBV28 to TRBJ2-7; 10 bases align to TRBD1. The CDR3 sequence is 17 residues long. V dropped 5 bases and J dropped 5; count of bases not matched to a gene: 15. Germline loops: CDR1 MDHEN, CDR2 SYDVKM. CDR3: CASSIPQAGTGVNEQYF. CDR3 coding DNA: TGTGCCAGCAGTATACCCCAAGCCGGGACAGGGGTCAACGAGCAGTACTTC.

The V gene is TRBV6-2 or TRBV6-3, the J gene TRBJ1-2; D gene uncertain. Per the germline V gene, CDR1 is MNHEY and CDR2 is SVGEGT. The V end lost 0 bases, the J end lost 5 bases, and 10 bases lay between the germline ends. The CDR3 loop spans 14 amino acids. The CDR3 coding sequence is TGTGCCAGCAGTTACTCGCTCGAAAGTTATGGCTACACCTTC. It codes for CASSYSLESYGYTF.

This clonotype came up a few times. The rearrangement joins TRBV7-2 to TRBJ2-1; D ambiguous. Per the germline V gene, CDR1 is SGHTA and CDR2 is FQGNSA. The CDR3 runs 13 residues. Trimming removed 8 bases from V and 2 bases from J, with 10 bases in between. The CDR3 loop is CASGVGPYNEQFF. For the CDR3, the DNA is TGTGCCAGCGGTGTTGGACCCTACAATGAGCAGTTCTTC.

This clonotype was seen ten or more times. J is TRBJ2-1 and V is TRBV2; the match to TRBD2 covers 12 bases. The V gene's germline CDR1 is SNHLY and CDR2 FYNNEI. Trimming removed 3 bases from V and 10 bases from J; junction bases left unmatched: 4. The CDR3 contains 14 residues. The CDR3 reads CASSDPSGRAEQFF. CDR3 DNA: TGTGCCAGCAGTGATCCTAGCGGGAGGGCAGAGCAGTTCTTC.

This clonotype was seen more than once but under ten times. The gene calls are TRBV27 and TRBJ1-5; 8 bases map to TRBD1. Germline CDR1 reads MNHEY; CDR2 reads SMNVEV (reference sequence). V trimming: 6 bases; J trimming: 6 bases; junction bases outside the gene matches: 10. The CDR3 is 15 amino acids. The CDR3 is CASRAAGGFGQPQHF. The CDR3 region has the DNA TGTGCCAGCAGAGCTGCAGGGGGCTTCGGTCAGCCCCAGCATTTT.

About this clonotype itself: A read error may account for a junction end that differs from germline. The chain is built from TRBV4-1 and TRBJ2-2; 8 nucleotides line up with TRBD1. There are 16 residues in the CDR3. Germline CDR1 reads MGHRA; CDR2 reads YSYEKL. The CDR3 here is CASRQAGGKGTGELFF. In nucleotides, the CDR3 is TGCGCCAGCAGGCAAGCAGGGGGCAAGGGGACCGGGGAGCTGTTTTTT.

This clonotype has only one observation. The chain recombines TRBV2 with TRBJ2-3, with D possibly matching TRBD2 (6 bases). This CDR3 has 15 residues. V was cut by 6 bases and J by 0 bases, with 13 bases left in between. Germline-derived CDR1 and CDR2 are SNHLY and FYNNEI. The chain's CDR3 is CASRLSGVSTDTQYF. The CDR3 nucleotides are TGTGCCAGCAGACTTAGCGGAGTAAGCACAGATACGCAGTATTTT.

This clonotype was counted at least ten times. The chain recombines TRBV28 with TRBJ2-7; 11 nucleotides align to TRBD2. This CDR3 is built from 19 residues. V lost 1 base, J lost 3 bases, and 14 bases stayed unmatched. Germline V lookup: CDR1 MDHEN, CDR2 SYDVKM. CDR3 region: CASSLYGRLAGSPHYEQYF. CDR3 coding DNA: TGTGCCAGCAGTTTATACGGACGACTAGCGGGGTCCCCGCACTACGAGCAGTACTTC.

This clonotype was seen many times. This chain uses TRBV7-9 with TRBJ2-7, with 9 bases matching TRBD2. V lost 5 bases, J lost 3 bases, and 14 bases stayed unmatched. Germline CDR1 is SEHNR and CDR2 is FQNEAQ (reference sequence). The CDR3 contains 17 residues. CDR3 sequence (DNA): TGTGCCAGCAGCCCCCGGAGGGGCGGGAGGGCCCTCTACGAGCAGTACTTC. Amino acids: CASSPRRGGRALYEQYF. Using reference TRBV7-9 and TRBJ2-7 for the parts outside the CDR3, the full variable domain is DTGVSQNPRHKITKRGQNVTFRCDPISEHNRLYWYRQTLGQGPEFLTYFQNEAQLEKSRLLSDRFSAERPKGSFSTLEIQRTEQGDSAMYLCASSPRRGGRALYEQYFGPGTRLTVT.

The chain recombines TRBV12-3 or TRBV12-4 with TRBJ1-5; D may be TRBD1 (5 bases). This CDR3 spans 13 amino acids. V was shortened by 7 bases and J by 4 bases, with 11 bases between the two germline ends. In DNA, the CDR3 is TGTGCCAGCAATCCGGGGGGTAATCAGCCCCAGCATTTT. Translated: CASNPGGNQPQHF.

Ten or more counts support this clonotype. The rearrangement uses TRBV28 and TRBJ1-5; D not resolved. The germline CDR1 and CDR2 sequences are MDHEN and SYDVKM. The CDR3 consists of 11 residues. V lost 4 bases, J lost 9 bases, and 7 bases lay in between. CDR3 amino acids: CASSWTGPQHF. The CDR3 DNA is TGTGCCAGCAGTTGGACGGGGCCCCAGCATTTT.

This CDR3 reads CASSVSGWGPEAFF. In DNA, the CDR3 is TGTGCCAGCAGCGTAAGTGGATGGGGGCCTGAAGCTTTCTTT. The chain has TRBV9 and TRBJ1-1; D is perhaps TRBD1 (6 bases). V lost 1 base and J lost 6, with 13 bases in between. This CDR3 is built from 14 residues. Germline V lookup: CDR1 SGDLS, CDR2 YYNGEE. The variable domain in full, completed from reference TRBV9 and TRBJ1-1, reads DSGVTQTPKHLITATGQRVTLRCSPRSGDLSVYWYQQSLDQGLQFLIQYYNGEERAKGNILERFSAQQFPDLHSELNLSSLELGDSALYFCASSVSGWGPEAFFGQGTRLTVV.